Shown below are 7 T cell receptor beta chains from a single sample sequenced in a study of STAT5B mutations in CD4+ large granular lymphocyte leukemia. Only in-frame clones appear in the TCRdb table, and some are missing; sequencing was by immunoSEQ multiplex PCR. The table has some 40,000 clones, roughly 85% seen once. What was sequenced was CD4+ T cells from blood buffy coats. These receptors originate from a human donor in good health.

This rearrangement joins TRBV9 to TRBJ2-3; 10 nucleotides match TRBD2. This CDR3 comprises 17 residues. Germline V gene sequence: CDR1 SGDLS, CDR2 YYNGEE. The trim removed 0 bases at V and 2 bases at J, leaving 6 bases unmatched. CDR3 sequence: CASSVDLAGALTDTQYF. For the CDR3, the DNA is TGTGCCAGCAGCGTAGATCTAGCGGGGGCCCTCACAGATACGCAGTATTTT. Full variable domain (remainder filled in from reference TRBV9 and TRBJ2-3): DSGVTQTPKHLITATGQRVTLRCSPRSGDLSVYWYQQSLDQGLQFLIQYYNGEERAKGNILERFSAQQFPDLHSELNLSSLELGDSALYFCASSVDLAGALTDTQYFGPGTRLTVL.

Note on this clone: At one end, the junction sequence differs from germline, possibly due to a read error. V is TRBV28 and J is TRBJ1-1, with D possibly TRBD1 on 5 matching bases. CDR1 is MDHEN, CDR2 SYDVKM, per germline. This CDR3 spans 14 amino acids. The CDR3 here is CASNAGGSNAEAFF. DNA of the CDR3: TGTGCCAGCAACGCGGGGGGATCGAACGCTGAAGCTTTCTTT.

The CDR3 DNA reads TGTGCCAGCAGTTCGCCGACAGGGAACTATGGCTACACCTTC. Amino acids: CASSSPTGNYGYTF. The chain has TRBV6-5 and TRBJ1-2; 7 bases match TRBD1. V lost 4 bases, J lost 2 bases, and 4 bases stayed unmatched. The V gene's germline CDR1 is MNHEY and CDR2 SVGAGI. The CDR3 runs to 14 residues.

This chain uses TRBV7-3 with TRBJ2-2; D possibly matches TRBD1 or TRBD2 (5 bases each). Looked up from germline, CDR1 is SGHTA and CDR2 is FQGTGA. Trimming removed 2 bases from V and 4 bases from J, with 14 bases in between. The CDR3 has 16 residues. CDR3 protein: CASSLGDGGVTGELFF. The CDR3 DNA sequence: TGTGCCAGCAGCTTAGGGGACGGTGGGGTCACCGGGGAGCTGTTTTTT. Variable domain in full (rest from reference TRBV7-3 and TRBJ2-2): GAGVSQTPSNKVTEKGKYVELRCDPISGHTALYWYRQSLGQGPEFLIYFQGTGAADDSGLPNDRFFAVRPEGSVSTLKIQRTERGDSAVYLCASSLGDGGVTGELFFGEGSRLTVL.

The V gene is TRBV21-1, the J gene TRBJ2-7; TRBD2 is the table's D call and was not checked against the DNA. TRBV21-1 is labeled a pseudogene. This CDR3 has 15 residues. For the CDR3, the DNA is TGTGCCAGCAGCAAAAAGGAGGGCGGACCCTACGAGCAGTACTTC. It yields the protein CASSKKEGGPYEQYF.

This clone turned up a few times. The V call is TRBV6-6, the J call TRBJ2-7; no definite D call. V lost 2 bases, J lost 0 bases, and 11 bases lay in between. CDR3 length equals 15 residues. Germline V CDR1 and CDR2: MNHNY, SVGAGI (reference sequence). The CDR3 protein is CASSYDGVGSYEQYF. In nucleotides, the CDR3 is TGTGCCAGCAGTTACGATGGAGTTGGCTCCTACGAGCAGTACTTC.

The chain uses TRBV6-1 and TRBJ1-5, with no clear D. Looked up from germline, CDR1 is MNHNS and CDR2 is SASEGT. Trimming removed 5 bases from V and 3 bases from J, with 2 bases in between. The CDR3 spans 11 residues. The DNA for the CDR3 is TGTGCCAGCAGTTCCAATCAGCCCCAGCATTTT. Translated: CASSSNQPQHF.